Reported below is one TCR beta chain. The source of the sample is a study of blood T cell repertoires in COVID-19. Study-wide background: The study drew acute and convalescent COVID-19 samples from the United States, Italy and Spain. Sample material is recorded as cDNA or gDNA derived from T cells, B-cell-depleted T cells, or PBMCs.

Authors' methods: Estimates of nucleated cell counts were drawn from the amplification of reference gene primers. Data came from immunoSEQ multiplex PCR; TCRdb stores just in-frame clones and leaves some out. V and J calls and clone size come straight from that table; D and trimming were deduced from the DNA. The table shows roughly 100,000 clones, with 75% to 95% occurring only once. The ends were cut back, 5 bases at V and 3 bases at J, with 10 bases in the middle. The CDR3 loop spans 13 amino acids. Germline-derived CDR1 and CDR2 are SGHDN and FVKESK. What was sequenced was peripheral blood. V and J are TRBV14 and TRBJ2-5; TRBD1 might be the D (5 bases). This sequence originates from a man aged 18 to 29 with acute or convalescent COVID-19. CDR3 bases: TGTGCCAGCAGCGTTAGGGGAAAAGAGACCCAGTACTTC. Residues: CASSVRGKETQYF.